These 20 T cell receptor beta chains were sequenced from one sample in a study of radiation and T cells in renal cell carcinoma. Regarding time point: blood 2 weeks post-SBRT. Regarding treatment: 15 Gy SBRT to primary tumor, nephrectomy 4 weeks later. Data came from immunoSEQ multiplex PCR; TCRdb stores just in-frame clones and leaves some out. The table lists 150,000 to 160,000 clones, roughly 87% of them singletons. The input for sequencing was blood, taken from a patient whose treatment included radiotherapy and nephrectomy. These receptors were collected from a woman aged 45-65 years with renal cell carcinoma.

CDR3 region: CASSLGLMGTTNEKLFF. The CDR3 DNA reads TGTGCCAGCAGCTTAGGCCTTATGGGGACAACTAATGAAAAACTGTTTTTT. The chain employs TRBV7-2 and TRBJ1-4; no definite D call. This CDR3 has 17 amino acids. The V gene's germline CDR1 is SGHTA and CDR2 FQGNSA. Trimming left V 1 base short and J 0 bases short, with 12 bases between.

The chain couples TRBV18 to TRBJ1-2, with 9 bases aligning to TRBD1. The V gene end was trimmed by 2 bases and the J gene end by 5 bases; junction bases not matched to a gene: 6. CDR3 size: 15 residues. Germline CDR1 KGHSH, CDR2 LQKENI. The CDR3 bases are TGTGCCAGCTCACCAGGGACAGGGAGACTTTATGGCTACACCTTC. It specifies CASSPGTGRLYGYTF.

The chain has TRBV10-3 and TRBJ2-2; TRBD1 aligns across 10 bases. J was trimmed by 5 bases and V by 6 bases; bases with no gene match: 3. Looked up from germline, CDR1 is ENHRY and CDR2 is SYGVKD. CDR3 size: 14 residues. The CDR3 loop is CAIRDRGRTGELFF. CDR3 nucleotide sequence: TGTGCCATCAGAGACAGGGGGCGAACCGGGGAGCTGTTTTTT.

The chain carries TRBV7-8 and TRBJ1-5, with D maybe TRBD1 (6 bases). Trimming left V 4 bases short and J 1 base short, with 11 bases between. Looked up from germline, CDR1 is SGHVS and CDR2 is FQNEAQ. The CDR3 is 15 amino acids. In DNA form, the CDR3 reads TGTGCCAGCAGCTCCCTCACAGGGAGCAATCAGCCCCAGCATTTT. Its protein product is CASSSLTGSNQPQHF.

The chain combines TRBV16 with TRBJ1-2; TRBD1 might be the D (5 bases). The CDR3 totals 16 residues. Germline V gene data show CDR1 as KGHSY and CDR2 as FQNENV. Trimming pared 0 bases from V and 2 bases from J, leaving 13 bases between. CDR3 loop: CASSQSSGALNYGYTF. Written as DNA, the CDR3 is TGTGCCAGCAGCCAATCGTCTGGGGCCTTGAACTATGGCTACACCTTC.

The chain recombines TRBV10-1 with TRBJ2-2; D unresolved. Germline V gene sequence: CDR1 WNHNN, CDR2 SYGVQD (reference sequence). Between the trimmed V and J ends, which lost 2 bases and 4 bases, there was a span of 14 bases. The CDR3 consists of 16 residues. The CDR3 spells CASSEQAGARTGELFF. CDR3 coding DNA: TGCGCCAGCAGTGAGCAAGCAGGAGCCCGCACCGGGGAGCTGTTTTTT.

This clone was observed a few times. CDR3 amino acids: CASSSGPNYGYTF. The CDR3 region has the DNA TGTGCCAGCAGCTCCGGGCCCAACTATGGCTACACCTTC. The V call is TRBV7-2, the J call TRBJ1-2; no reliable D call. The CDR3 has 13 residues. Germline CDR1 is SGHTA and CDR2 is FQGNSA. V was shortened by 4 bases and J by 2 bases, with 8 bases between the two germline ends.

This chain connects TRBV5-4 to TRBJ2-2, with D uncertain. Germline V gene lookup returns CDR1 SGHNT and CDR2 YYREEE (reference sequence). V shed 0 bases and J shed 4 bases, with 10 bases lying between them. This CDR3 region has 15 residues. CDR3 region: CASSLEGIATGELFF. CDR3 bases: TGTGCCAGCAGCTTGGAGGGAATTGCCACCGGGGAGCTGTTTTTT.

The chain combines TRBV18 with TRBJ2-7; D not certain. Germline V gene data show CDR1 as KGHSH and CDR2 as LQKENI. V lost 3 bases, J lost 3 bases, and 12 bases lay in between. This CDR3 is built from 14 residues. The CDR3 DNA is TGTGCCAGCTCACCTACAGAATTCCTCTACGAGCAGTACTTC. Amino acid sequence: CASSPTEFLYEQYF.

As for this clone: An end of the junction differs from the germline gene, which may be a read error. The V call is TRBV9, the J call TRBJ1-3; possible D gene TRBD1, 5 bases. Germline-derived CDR1 and CDR2 are SGDLS and YYNGEE. The CDR3 spans 16 residues. CDR3 DNA: TGTGCCAGCAGCGGCCCCACCGGGACGGGGAGAAACACTATATATTTT. This encodes CASSGPTGTGRNTIYF.

Remarks on this clone: Additional DNA sequences in this sample encode the identical CDR3. The V and J genes are TRBV6-5 and TRBJ1-1; perhaps TRBD1 as D (5 bases). Germline CDR1 and CDR2: MNHEY and SVGAGI. V was cut by 1 base and J by 4 bases, with 7 bases left in between. The CDR3 spans 13 residues. Here the CDR3 DNA reads TGTGCCAGCAGTTACTTAGGGACCACTGAAGCTTTCTTT. Translation gives CASSYLGTTEAFF.

V is TRBV11-3 and J is TRBJ2-3; 7 positions match TRBD2. The CDR3 loop spans 16 amino acids. Looked up from germline, CDR1 is SGHNT and CDR2 is YENEEA. Unmatched junction bases numbered 7, after V lost 0 bases and J lost 4 bases. As DNA, the CDR3 is TGTGCCAGCAGCTTAGATCCCGGACTAGGAGCAGATACGCAGTATTTT. Encoded protein: CASSLDPGLGADTQYF.

This chain connects TRBV13 to TRBJ2-7; 9 bases agree with TRBD2. The ends lost 4 bases at V and 4 bases at J; junction bases unmatched: 5. CDR3 length: 14 residues. CDR1 is PRHDT, CDR2 FYEKMQ, per germline (reference sequence). CDR3 sequence: CASSSGTSRYEQYF. The CDR3 bases are TGTGCCAGCAGCTCTGGGACTAGCAGGTACGAGCAGTACTTC.

This clone was counted a single time. This chain's CDR3 is CASSFQGRPSTDTQYF. The CDR3 DNA reads TGTGCCAGCAGCTTTCAGGGGAGACCTAGCACAGATACGCAGTATTTT. The chain carries TRBV7-2 and TRBJ2-3; possible D gene TRBD1, 6 bases. The CDR3 contains 16 residues. CDR1 and CDR2 from the germline V gene are SGHTA and FQGNSA. V gave up 3 bases and J gave up 0 bases, with 13 bases separating them. Using reference TRBV7-2 and TRBJ2-3 for the parts outside the CDR3, the full variable domain is GAGVSQSPSNKVTEKGKDVELRCDPISGHTALYWYRQSLGQGLEFLIYFQGNSAPDKSGLPSDRFSAERTGGSVSTLTIQRTQQEDSAVYLCASSFQGRPSTDTQYFGPGTRLTVL.

The chain employs TRBV2 and TRBJ1-1, with D unresolved. This CDR3 region has 11 residues. Germline lookup yields CDR1 SNHLY and CDR2 FYNNEI. V dropped 9 bases and J dropped 1 base, with 6 bases sitting between them. The CDR3 loop reads CARDKNTEAFF. The CDR3 nucleotides read TGTGCCAGGGATAAGAACACTGAAGCTTTCTTT.

The chain carries TRBV12-5 and TRBJ2-2; weak D call: TRBD1 (5 bases). CDR3 size: 17 residues. In germline, CDR1 is LGHNT, CDR2 FRNRAP. The V end was cut by 2 bases, the J end by 0 bases, with 13 bases between. CDR3 DNA: TGTGCTAGTGGTTTGTACACCGAGACAGCGAACACCGGGGAGCTGTTTTTT. Translated: CASGLYTETANTGELFF.

J is TRBJ1-1 and V is TRBV18; 8 bases line up with TRBD1. V lost 5 bases, J lost 4 bases, and 9 bases stayed unmatched. Germline-derived CDR1 and CDR2 are KGHSH and LQKENI. The CDR3 loop spans 15 amino acids. The CDR3 nucleotides read TGTGCCAGCTCAAGCAGGGGGCCAAGGACCACTGAAGCTTTCTTT. Translated, it gives CASSSRGPRTTEAFF.

V usage is TRBV19 and J usage is TRBJ1-2; tentatively, D is TRBD1 (5 bases). The germline V gene encodes CDR1 LNHDA and CDR2 SQIVND (reference sequence). The CDR3 covers 12 residues. Trimming removed 7 bases from V and 8 bases from J, with 14 bases in between. CDR3 region: CASISRVGGYTF. CDR3 DNA sequence: TGTGCCAGTATTTCCAGGGTGGGAGGCTACACCTTC.

This chain links TRBV7-5 with TRBJ1-3; TRBD1, the table's D call, lacks a check against the DNA. TRBV7-5 constitutes a pseudogene. There are 14 residues in the CDR3. CDR3 region: CARSLETGENTIYF. The CDR3 nucleotides read TGTGCCAGAAGCCTCGAAACAGGCGAGAACACCATATATTTT.

This chain connects TRBV4-1 to TRBJ2-5; D perhaps matches TRBD2 (5 bases). Gene TRBJ2-7 matches the end of the DNA better, so the J call may be wrong. Germline lookup yields CDR1 MGHRA and CDR2 YSYEKL. The CDR3 runs 16 residues. This chain's CDR3 is CASSQGTGGSSYEQYF. CDR3 in DNA: TGCGCCAGCAGCCAAGGTACCGGAGGAAGCTCCTACGAGCAGTACTTC.